This T cell receptor beta chain was captured by sequencing in a study of cytomegalovirus exposure and HLA in healthy donors. This clone was recorded once. Measured with immunoSEQ multiplex PCR; TCRdb has only the in-frame clones, and not every one. The repertoire has around 130,000 clones, under 90% of them found once; the top ten carry about 2%. The germline V gene encodes CDR1 SEHNR and CDR2 FQNEAQ (reference sequence). This CDR3 contains 15 residues. After removal of 5 bases from V and 3 bases from J, the junction contained 10 bases not matched to a gene. Sequencing was performed on PBMCs. The chain couples TRBV7-9 to TRBJ2-7, with 7 nucleotides matching TRBD1. This sequence was found in a woman aged 25 to 45 in good health and CMV-seronegative. CDR3 sequence reads: CASSHPDRAHYEQYF. In nucleotides, the CDR3 is TGTGCCAGCAGCCATCCAGACAGGGCCCACTACGAGCAGTACTTC.